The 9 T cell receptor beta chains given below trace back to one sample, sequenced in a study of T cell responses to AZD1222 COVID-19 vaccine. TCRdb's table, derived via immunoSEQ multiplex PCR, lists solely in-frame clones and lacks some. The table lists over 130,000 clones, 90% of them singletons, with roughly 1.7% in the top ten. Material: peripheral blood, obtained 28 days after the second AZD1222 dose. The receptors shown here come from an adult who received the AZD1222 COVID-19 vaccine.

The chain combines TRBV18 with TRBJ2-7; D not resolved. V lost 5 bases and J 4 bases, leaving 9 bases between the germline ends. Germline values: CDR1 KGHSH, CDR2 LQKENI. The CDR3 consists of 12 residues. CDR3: CASSDNLYEQYF. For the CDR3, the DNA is TGTGCCAGCTCAGACAATTTATACGAGCAGTACTTC.

The CDR3 DNA sequence: TGTGCCAGCAGCTTGAGGGGGTTCGGAAACACCATATATTTT. Protein sequence: CASSLRGFGNTIYF. This rearrangement joins TRBV5-6 to TRBJ1-3, with a tentative D call TRBD1 (6 bases). V lost 1 base, J lost 4 bases, and 9 bases lay in between. This CDR3 has 14 residues. CDR1 and CDR2 (germline): SGHDT, YYEEEE. The full variable domain, completed using reference TRBV5-6 and TRBJ1-3, is DAGVTQSPTHLIKTRGQQVTLRCSPKSGHDTVSWYQQALGQGPQFIFQYYEEEERQRGNFPDRFSGHQFPNYSSELNVNALLLGDSALYLCASSLRGFGNTIYFGEGSWLTVV.

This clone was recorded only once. In DNA form, the CDR3 reads TGCAGCGTTGGACCGGGAACAGGGCCGGGCGGCTACACCTTC. Its translation: CSVGPGTGPGGYTF. V gene TRBV29-1 combines with J gene TRBJ1-2; weak D call: TRBD1 (6 bases). The ends were cut back, 4 bases at V and 8 bases at J, with 20 bases in the middle. The V gene's germline CDR1 is SQVTM and CDR2 ANQGSEA. This CDR3 is built from 14 residues.

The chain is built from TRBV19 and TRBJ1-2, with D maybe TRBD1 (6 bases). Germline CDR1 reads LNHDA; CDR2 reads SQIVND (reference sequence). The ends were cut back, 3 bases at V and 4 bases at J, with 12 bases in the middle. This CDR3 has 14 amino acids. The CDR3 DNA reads TGTGCCAGTAGTATCCTCACAGGGCCCTATGGCTACACCTTC. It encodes CASSILTGPYGYTF.

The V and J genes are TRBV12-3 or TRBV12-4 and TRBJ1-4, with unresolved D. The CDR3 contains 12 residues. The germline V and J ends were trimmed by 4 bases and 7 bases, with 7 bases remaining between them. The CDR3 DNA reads TGTGCCAGCAGTTCCCAGGTTGAAAAACTGTTTTTT. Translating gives CASSSQVEKLFF.

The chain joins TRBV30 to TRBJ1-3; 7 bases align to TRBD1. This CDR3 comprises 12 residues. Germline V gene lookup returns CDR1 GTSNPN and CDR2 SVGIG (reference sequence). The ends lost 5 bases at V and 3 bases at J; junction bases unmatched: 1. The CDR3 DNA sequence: TGTGCCTGGGGGACAGTTGGAAACACCATATATTTT. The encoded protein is CAWGTVGNTIYF.

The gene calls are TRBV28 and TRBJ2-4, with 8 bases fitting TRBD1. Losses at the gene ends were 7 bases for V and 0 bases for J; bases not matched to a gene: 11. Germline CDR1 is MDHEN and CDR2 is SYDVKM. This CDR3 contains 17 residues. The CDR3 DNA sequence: TGTGCCAGCATCCCGTCAGGGGGCGTGGGAGCCAAAAACATTCAGTACTTC. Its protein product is CASIPSGGVGAKNIQYF.

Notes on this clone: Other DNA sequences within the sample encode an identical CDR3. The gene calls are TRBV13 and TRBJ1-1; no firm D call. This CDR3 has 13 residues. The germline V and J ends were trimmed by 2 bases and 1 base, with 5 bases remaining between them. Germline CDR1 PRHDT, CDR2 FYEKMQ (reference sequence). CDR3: CASSLKKNTEAFF. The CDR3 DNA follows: TGTGCCAGCAGCTTAAAAAAGAACACTGAAGCTTTCTTT. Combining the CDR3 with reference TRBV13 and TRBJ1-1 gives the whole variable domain AAGVIQSPRHLIKEKRETATLKCYPIPRHDTVYWYQQGPGQDPQFLISFYEKMQSDKGSIPDRFSAQQFSDYHSELNMSSLELGDSALYFCASSLKKNTEAFFGQGTRLTVV.

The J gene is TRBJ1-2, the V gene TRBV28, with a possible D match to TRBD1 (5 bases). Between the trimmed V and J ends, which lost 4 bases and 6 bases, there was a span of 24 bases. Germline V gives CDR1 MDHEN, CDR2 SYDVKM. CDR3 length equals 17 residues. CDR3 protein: CASSSNGQGRGENGYTF. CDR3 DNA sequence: TGTGCCAGCAGTTCAAACGGCCAGGGAAGGGGAGAGAATGGCTACACCTTC.